This T cell receptor beta chain came from a study of T cell changes during pregnancy in multiple sclerosis. This clone was counted a few times. V was trimmed by 2 bases and J by 10 bases, leaving 12 bases between them. This CDR3 has 14 residues. Germline V gene lookup returns CDR1 SGHTA and CDR2 FQGNSA. Here immunoSEQ multiplex PCR was the method, and the copy in TCRdb shows in-frame clones only, minus some. The sample has about 13,000 clones, about 88% seen once. The sequenced sample was CD8+ T cells from peripheral blood mononuclear cells, obtained in the first trimester of pregnancy. The V and J genes are TRBV7-2 and TRBJ1-6, with D hard to call. The clonotype originates from a female donor with multiple sclerosis, enrolled in a pregnancy study. CDR3: CASSLRGVGSPLHF. The CDR3 nucleotides read TGTGCCAGCAGCTTACGGGGAGTAGGGTCACCCCTCCACTTT. The entire variable domain, with the rest obtained from reference TRBV7-2 and TRBJ1-6, is as follows: GAGVSQSPSNKVTEKGKDVELRCDPISGHTALYWYRQSLGQGLEFLIYFQGNSAPDKSGLPSDRFSAERTGGSVSTLTIQRTQQEDSAVYLCASSLRGVGSPLHFGNGTRLTVT.